This TCR beta chain was identified in a study of identical twins. Findings of the study overall: Models came in too low on out-of-frame TCR alpha sharing in monozygotic twins.

Turning to this clonotype: Its specificity is unknown.

CDR3 size: 13 residues. V lost 3 bases, J lost 4 bases, and 10 bases lay in between. Per germline, CDR1 SGHDT and CDR2 YYEEEE. Template switching supplied a universal primer site; unique molecular identifiers were carried on the cDNA. Each CDR3 protein gets one entry after TCRdb re-called the 5' RACE reads with MiXCR. Of about 340,000 distinct CDR3 sequences detected, roughly 12% appear once; the ten largest clones hold roughly 7.8%. The same specimen was also included in a second study, on yellow fever vaccine responses in identical twins.

The specimen sequenced was CD8+ T cells sorted from blood. The clonotype comes from a woman aged 18-29 years in good health. This chain links TRBV5-6 with TRBJ1-1; no clear D gene. The CDR3: CASSYYSFTEAFF. The DNA for the CDR3 is TGTGCCAGCAGCTACTACAGCTTCACTGAAGCTTTCTTT.